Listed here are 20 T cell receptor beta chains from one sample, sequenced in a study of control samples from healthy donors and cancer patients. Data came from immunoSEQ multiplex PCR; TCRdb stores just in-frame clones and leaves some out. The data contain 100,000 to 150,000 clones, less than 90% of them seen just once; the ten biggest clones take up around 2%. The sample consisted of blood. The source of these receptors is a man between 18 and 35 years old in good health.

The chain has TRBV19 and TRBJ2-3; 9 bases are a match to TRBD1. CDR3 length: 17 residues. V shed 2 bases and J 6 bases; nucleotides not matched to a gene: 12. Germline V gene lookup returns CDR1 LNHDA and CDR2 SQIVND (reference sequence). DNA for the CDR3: TGTGCCAGTAGTATACTGGGGACAGGGCCGTTCATGGATACGCAGTATTTT. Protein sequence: CASSILGTGPFMDTQYF.

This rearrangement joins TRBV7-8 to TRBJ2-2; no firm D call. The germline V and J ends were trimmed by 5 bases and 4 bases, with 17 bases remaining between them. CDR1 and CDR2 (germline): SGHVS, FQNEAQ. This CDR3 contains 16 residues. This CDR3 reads CASSPGPLGITGELFF. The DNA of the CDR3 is TGTGCCAGCAGCCCGGGCCCCCTGGGGATCACCGGGGAGCTGTTTTTT.

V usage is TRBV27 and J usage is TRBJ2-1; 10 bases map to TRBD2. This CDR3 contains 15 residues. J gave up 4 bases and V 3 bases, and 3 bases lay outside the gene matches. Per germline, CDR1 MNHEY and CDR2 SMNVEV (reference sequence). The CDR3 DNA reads TGTGCCAGCAGTTTGTCTAGCGGGAGTTACAATGAGCAGTTCTTC. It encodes CASSLSSGSYNEQFF.

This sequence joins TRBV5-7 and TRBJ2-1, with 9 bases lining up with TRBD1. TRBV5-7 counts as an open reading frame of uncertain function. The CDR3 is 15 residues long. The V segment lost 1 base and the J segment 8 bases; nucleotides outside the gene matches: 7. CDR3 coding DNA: TGTGCCAGCAGCTTGAATGGGACAGGGAGCTATGAGCAGTTCTTC. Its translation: CASSLNGTGSYEQFF.

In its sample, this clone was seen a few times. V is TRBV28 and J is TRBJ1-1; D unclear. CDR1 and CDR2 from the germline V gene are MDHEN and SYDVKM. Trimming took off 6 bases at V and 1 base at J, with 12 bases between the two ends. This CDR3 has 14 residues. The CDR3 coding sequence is TGTGCCAGCAGCCCCGCAGTCGGGAACACTGAAGCTTTCTTT. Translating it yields CASSPAVGNTEAFF.

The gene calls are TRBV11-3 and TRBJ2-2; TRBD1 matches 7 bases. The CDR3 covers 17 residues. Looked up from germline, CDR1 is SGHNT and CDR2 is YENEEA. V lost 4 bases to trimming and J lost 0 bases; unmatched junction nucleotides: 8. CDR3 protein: CASSSRTGRTNTGELFF. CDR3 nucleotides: TGTGCCAGCAGCTCGCGGACAGGACGAACGAACACCGGGGAGCTGTTTTTT.

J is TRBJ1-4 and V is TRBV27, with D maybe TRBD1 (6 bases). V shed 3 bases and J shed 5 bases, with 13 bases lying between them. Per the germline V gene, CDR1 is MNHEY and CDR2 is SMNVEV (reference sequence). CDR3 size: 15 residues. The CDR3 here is CASSFGGGMNEKLFF. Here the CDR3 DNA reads TGTGCCAGCAGTTTTGGGGGCGGGATGAATGAAAAACTGTTTTTT.

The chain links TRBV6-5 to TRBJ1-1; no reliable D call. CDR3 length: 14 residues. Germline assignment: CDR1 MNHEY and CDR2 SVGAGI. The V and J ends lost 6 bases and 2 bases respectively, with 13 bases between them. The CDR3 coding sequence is TGTGCCAGCAGGATGAACAGACGTAACACTGAAGCTTTCTTT. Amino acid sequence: CASRMNRRNTEAFF.

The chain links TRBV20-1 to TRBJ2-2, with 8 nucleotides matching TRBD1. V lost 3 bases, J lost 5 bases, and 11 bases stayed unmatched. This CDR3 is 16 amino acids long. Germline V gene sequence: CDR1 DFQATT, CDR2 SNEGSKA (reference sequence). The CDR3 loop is CSASLTGQGLTGELFF. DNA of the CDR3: TGCAGTGCTAGTTTGACAGGACAGGGTTTAACCGGGGAGCTGTTTTTT.

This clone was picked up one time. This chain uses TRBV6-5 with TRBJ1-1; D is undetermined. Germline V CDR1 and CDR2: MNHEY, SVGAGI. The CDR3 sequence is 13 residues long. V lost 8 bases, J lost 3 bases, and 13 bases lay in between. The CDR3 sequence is CASFPGLDTEAFF. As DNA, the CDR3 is TGTGCCAGCTTCCCAGGCCTGGACACTGAAGCTTTCTTT.

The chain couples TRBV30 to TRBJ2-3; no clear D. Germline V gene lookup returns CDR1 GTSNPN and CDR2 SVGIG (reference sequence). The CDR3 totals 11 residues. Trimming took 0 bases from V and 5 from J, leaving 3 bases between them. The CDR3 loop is CAWSVKDTQYF. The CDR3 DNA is TGTGCCTGGAGTGTAAAAGATACGCAGTATTTT. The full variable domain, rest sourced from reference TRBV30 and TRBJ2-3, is SQTIHQWPATLVQPVGSPLSLECTVEGTSNPNLYWYRQAAGRGLQLLFYSVGIGQISSEVPQNLSASRPQDRQFILSSKKLLLSDSGFYLCAWSVKDTQYFGPGTRLTVL.

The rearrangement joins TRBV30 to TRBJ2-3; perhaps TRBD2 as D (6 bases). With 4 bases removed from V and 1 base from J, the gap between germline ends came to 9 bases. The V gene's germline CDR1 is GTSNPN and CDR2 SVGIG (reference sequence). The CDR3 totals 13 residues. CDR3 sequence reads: CAWMRGGTDTQYF. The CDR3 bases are TGTGCCTGGATGCGGGGAGGCACAGATACGCAGTATTTT.

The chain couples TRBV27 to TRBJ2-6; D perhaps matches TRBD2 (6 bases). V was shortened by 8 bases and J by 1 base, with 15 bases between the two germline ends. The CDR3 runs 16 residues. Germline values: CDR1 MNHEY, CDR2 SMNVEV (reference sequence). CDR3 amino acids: CASLAGRPSGANVLTF. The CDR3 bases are TGTGCCAGCTTGGCGGGACGGCCGTCTGGGGCCAACGTCCTGACTTTC.

DNA for the CDR3: TGTGCCAGCAGCACCGGGACCCAAGGAAGTAGACTGTTTTTT. Its translation: CASSTGTQGSRLFF. The rearrangement links TRBV9 to TRBJ1-4, with D maybe TRBD1 (5 bases). Germline lookup yields CDR1 SGDLS and CDR2 YYNGEE. The V end lost 4 bases, the J end lost 13 bases, and 20 bases lay between the germline ends. CDR3 size: 14 residues. The full variable domain, with the rest looked up from reference TRBV9 and TRBJ1-4, is DSGVTQTPKHLITATGQRVTLRCSPRSGDLSVYWYQQSLDQGLQFLIQYYNGEERAKGNILERFSAQQFPDLHSELNLSSLELGDSALYFCASSTGTQGSRLFFGSGTQLSVL.

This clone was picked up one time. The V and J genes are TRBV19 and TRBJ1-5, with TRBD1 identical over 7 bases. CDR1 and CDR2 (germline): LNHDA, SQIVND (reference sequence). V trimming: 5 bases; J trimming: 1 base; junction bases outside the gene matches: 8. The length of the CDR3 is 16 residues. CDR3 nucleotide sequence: TGTGCCAGTAGTGCCGACAGGGTACTCAGCAATCAGCCCCAGCATTTT. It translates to CASSADRVLSNQPQHF.

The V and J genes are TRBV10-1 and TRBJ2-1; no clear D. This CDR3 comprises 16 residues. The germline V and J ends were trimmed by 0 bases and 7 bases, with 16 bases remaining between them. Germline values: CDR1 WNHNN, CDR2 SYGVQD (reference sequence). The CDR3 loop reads CASSESTVRLGNEQFF. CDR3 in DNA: TGCGCCAGCAGTGAGTCGACGGTCAGGCTGGGGAATGAGCAGTTCTTC.

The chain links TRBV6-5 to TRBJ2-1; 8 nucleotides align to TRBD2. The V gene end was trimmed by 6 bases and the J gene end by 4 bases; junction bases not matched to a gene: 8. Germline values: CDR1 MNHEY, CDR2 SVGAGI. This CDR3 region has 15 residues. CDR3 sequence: CASRAGVAGYNEQFF. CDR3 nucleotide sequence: TGTGCCAGCAGGGCGGGGGTAGCGGGATACAATGAGCAGTTCTTC.

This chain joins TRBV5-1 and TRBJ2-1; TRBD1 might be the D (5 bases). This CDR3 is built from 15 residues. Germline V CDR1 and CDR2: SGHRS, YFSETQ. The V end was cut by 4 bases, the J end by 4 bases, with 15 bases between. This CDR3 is CASSVSEGAYNEQFF. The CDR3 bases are TGCGCCAGCAGCGTATCCGAAGGGGCTTACAATGAGCAGTTCTTC.

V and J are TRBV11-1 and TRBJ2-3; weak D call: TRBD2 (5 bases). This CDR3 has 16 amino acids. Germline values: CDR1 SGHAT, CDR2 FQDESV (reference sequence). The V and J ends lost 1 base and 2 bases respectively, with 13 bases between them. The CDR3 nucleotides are TGTGCCAGCAGCTTAGGGGCTAGCAGAATCACAGATACGCAGTATTTT. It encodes CASSLGASRITDTQYF.

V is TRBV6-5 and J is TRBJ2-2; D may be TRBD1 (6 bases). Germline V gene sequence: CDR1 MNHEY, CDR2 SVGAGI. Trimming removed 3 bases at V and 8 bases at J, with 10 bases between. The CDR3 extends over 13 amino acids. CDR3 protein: CASSYMGTGELFF. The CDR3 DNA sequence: TGTGCCAGCAGTTATATGGGGACAGGGGAGCTGTTTTTT.